This TCR beta chain originates from a study of blood T cell repertoires in COVID-19 (dated by TCRdb to the early 2020s). Looking at the study overall: Collaborator samples came from the United States, Italy and Spain and covered acute and convalescent phases of COVID-19. The prospective study material was composed of cDNA or gDNA derived from T cells, B-cell-depleted T cells, or PBMCs. The dataset comprised deeply sampled blood TCRbeta repertoires from subjects exposed to, actively infected with, or recovered from COVID-19. Sample metadata almost always included a de-identified subject ID, COVID-19 status, age in years and sex. Where available, HLA class I and class II types were taken from metadata supplied by the sample provider and were not determined by assay-based typing. The repertoires were released in a freely available public database intended as a resource for research on the immune response to SARS-CoV-2. The samples were drawn from two sources: the first 160 participants of the ongoing ImmuneRACE study, and 1,200 or so subjects contributed by 6 global collaborators.

Collaborating institutions collected whole blood in K2EDTA tubes following their own protocols. For TCRbeta analysis, collaborators shipped samples in one of three forms: frozen whole blood, isolated PBMCs, or DNA extracted from either of those sample types. TCRbeta CDR3 regions were amplified from genomic DNA by means of the immunoSEQ Assay, a bias-controlled multiplex PCR. Processing in the source paper ran as follows. The number of nucleated cells in each sample was estimated from the amplification of reference gene primers within the assay. Sequence reads were collapsed and filtered to measure the absolute abundance of every unique TCRbeta CDR3 rearrangement. For each sample, productive Simpson clonality was calculated by taking the square root of Simpson's diversity index across productive rearrangements. Here the immuneACCESS table is served through TCRdb, limited to in-frame sequences with V and J called. Missing clones are a known gap in these copies; in checked studies unresolved V genes cover under half, and the rest lacks a known reason. That table supplies the V and J calls and clone size; D and trimming were determined from the DNA. The sample data list tens of thousands of clones, and about nine tenths of these were observed just once. 1.3% of the sample comes from the top ten.

Details on this clone: No antigen is known for it. Per-base quality was not reported, and no clone a single base away is much larger than it.

The paper's findings and limits, for the study overall: Clinical and demographic metadata were provided uncurated, with the amount varying by source and participant.

Between the V and J ends, shortened by 1 base and 6 bases respectively, the junction contains 21 bases. CDR1 and CDR2, per the germline V gene (reference sequence), are GTSNPN and SVGIG. The CDR3 numbers 17 residues from cysteine through phenylalanine. The read is trimmed to its CDR3 DNA, 51 bases read in frame from base 1. The material sequenced was peripheral blood. This clonotype originated in a woman older than 75 with acute or convalescent COVID-19. The rearranged segments are TRBV30 and TRBJ2-2; the D region possibly corresponds to TRBD1 (5 bases align). The nucleotides are TGTGCCTGGAGTGCTCGAAGGCTCAGTGGGGCGGCCGGGGAGCTGTTTTTT. The resulting protein is CAWSARRLSGAAGELFF.